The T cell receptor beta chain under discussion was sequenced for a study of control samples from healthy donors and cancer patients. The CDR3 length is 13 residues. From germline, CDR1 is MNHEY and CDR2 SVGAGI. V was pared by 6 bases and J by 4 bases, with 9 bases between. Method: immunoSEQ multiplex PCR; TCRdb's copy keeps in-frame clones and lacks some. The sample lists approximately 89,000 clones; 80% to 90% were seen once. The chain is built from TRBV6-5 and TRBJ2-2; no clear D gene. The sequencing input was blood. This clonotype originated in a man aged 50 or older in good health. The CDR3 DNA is TGTGCCAGCAGCCCCCTTTCCACCGGGGAGCTGTTTTTT. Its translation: CASSPLSTGELFF.